This TCR beta chain was recovered during a study of T-cell memory formation after mild COVID-19. The CDR3 is made up of 14 amino acids. V lost 4 bases and J 5 bases, leaving 15 bases between the germline ends. Germline CDR1 reads LNHDA; CDR2 reads SQIVND (reference sequence). TCRdb recomputed calls from the 5' RACE reads with MiXCR, one row per CDR3 protein. The data contain 25,000 to 35,000 distinct CDR3 sequences, under 25% of them singletons. The chain combines TRBV19 with TRBJ2-7, with D possibly matching TRBD2 (5 bases). The clonotype comes from an adult who had mild COVID-19 (a few samples of this study predate the infection). Cell type and time point are not known. Sequenced material: PBMCs or a T cell subset sorted from them (not recorded which). The CDR3 here is CASSTSGSAHEQYF. The CDR3 region has the DNA TGTGCCAGTAGTACCTCTGGTAGCGCCCACGAGCAGTACTTC.